A selection of T cell receptor beta chains follows, all from one sample in a study of cytomegalovirus exposure and HLA in healthy donors. Libraries were prepared by immunoSEQ multiplex PCR; TCRdb keeps only in-frame clonotypes and omits some of them. The sample contains some 140,000 clones, 70% to 85% of which appear only once. Sequences were obtained from PBMCs. The receptors originated from a man aged 35 to 55 in good health and CMV-seropositive. Both conserved end residues are part of each CDR3. The D gene is left open where the match is weak. Expanded clones get a size class; other rows say once, few or many, or leave the size out.

v_call	d_call	j_call	clone_size	cdr3_nt	cdr3_aa
TRBV7-6	.	TRBJ1-4	.	TGTGCCAGCAGCACCGGACAGAGGGCTAATGAAAAACTGTTTTTT	CASSTGQRANEKLFF
TRBV13	TRBD2	TRBJ2-3	once	TGTGCCAGCAGCACGGACCCCGGGGGGATGGCAGATACGCAGTATTTT	CASSTDPGGMADTQYF
TRBV9	.	TRBJ2-1	once	TGTGCCAGCAGCGTACTGTCGGGAGACAATGAGCAGTTCTTC	CASSVLSGDNEQFF
TRBV9	TRBD1	TRBJ1-2	.	TGTGCCAGCAGCGAGACAGGGAACAGATGGGACTATGGCTACACCTTC	CASSETGNRWDYGYTF
TRBV6-6	TRBD2	TRBJ2-7	.	TGTGCCAGCAGAGATTCCGGGACTAGCGGCGAGCAGTACTTC	CASRDSGTSGEQYF
TRBV28	.	TRBJ1-2	.	TGTGCCAGCAGCTTTCAGGGGAACTATGGCTACACCTTC	CASSFQGNYGYTF
TRBV30	.	TRBJ1-3	.	TGTGCCCGGGAGGAGGGAAACACCATATATTTT	CAREEGNTIYF
TRBV10-3	.	TRBJ2-2	few	TGTGCCGTTCTGCGGGACTCAGACACCGGGGAGCTGTTTTTT	CAVLRDSDTGELFF
TRBV29-1	TRBD1	TRBJ2-3	once	TGCAGCGCCGGACAGGGGGTCACAGATACGCAGTATTTT	CSAGQGVTDTQYF
TRBV7-2	TRBD1	TRBJ1-1	.	TGTGCCAGCAGCCTACAGGGGGACACTGAAGCTTTCTTT	CASSLQGDTEAFF
TRBV18	.	TRBJ1-2	.	TGTGCCAGCTCACCTACGGGAGGTGCGGGGAGCAAAGTGGGGGACTATGGCTACACCTTC	CASSPTGGAGSKVGDYGYTF
TRBV11-2	.	TRBJ2-3	.	TGTGCCAGCAGCTCCATAGGGCGCGGGAGCACAGATACGCAGTATTTT	CASSSIGRGSTDTQYF
TRBV5-4	.	TRBJ1-2	.	TGTGCCAGCAGCTTGTCAGGCTGGTATGGCTACACCTTC	CASSLSGWYGYTF
TRBV28	TRBD2	TRBJ2-7	.	TGTGCCAGCTGCCCCGGGGGTGCGGGGGCCTACGAGCAGTACTTC	CASCPGGAGAYEQYF
TRBV11-3	TRBD1	TRBJ2-2	.	TGTGCCAGCAGCTTGGACAGGGAAATTGGCGGGGAGCTGTTTTTT	CASSLDREIGGELFF
TRBV19	TRBD1	TRBJ1-3	.	TGTGCCAGTAGTACGGGACAGGGGATAGGAAACACCATATATTTT	CASSTGQGIGNTIYF